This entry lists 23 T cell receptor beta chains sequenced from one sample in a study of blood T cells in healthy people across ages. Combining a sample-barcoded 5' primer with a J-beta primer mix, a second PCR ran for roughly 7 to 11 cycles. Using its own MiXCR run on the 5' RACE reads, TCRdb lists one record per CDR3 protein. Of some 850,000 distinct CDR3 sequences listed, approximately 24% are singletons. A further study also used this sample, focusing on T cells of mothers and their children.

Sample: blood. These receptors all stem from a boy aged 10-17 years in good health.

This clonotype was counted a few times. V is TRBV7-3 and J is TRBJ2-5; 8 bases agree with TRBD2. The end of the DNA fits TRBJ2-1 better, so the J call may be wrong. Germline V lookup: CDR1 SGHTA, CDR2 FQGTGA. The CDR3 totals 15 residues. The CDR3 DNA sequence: TGTGCCAGCAGCTTAGGGCGGGGGGTTAACAATGAGCAGTTCTTC. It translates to CASSLGRGVNNEQFF.

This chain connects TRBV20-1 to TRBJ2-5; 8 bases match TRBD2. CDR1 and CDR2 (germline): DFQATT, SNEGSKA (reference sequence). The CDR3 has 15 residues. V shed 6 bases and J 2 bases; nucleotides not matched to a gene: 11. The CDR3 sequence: CSAAGSSGYQETQYF. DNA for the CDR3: TGCAGTGCAGCCGGTTCTAGCGGGTATCAAGAGACCCAGTACTTC.

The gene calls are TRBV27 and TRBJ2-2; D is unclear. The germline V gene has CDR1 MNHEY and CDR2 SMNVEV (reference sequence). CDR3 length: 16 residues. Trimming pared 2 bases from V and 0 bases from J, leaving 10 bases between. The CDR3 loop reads CASSLVGFANTGELFF. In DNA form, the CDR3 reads TGTGCCAGCAGTTTAGTGGGATTCGCGAACACCGGGGAGCTGTTTTTT.

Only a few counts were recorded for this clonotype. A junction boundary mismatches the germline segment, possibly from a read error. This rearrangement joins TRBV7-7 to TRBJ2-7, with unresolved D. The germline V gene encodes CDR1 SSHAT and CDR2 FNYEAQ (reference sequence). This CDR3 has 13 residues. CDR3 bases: TGTGCCAGCAGCTTCAGAGTCTCCTACGAACAGTACTTC. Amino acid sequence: CASSFRVSYEQYF.

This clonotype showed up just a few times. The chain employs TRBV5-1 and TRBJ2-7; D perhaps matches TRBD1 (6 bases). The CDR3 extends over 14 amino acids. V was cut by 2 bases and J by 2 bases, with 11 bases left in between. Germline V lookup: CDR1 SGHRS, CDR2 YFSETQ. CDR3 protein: CASSLYRDPYEQYF. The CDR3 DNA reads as TGCGCCAGCAGCTTATACAGGGATCCCTACGAGCAGTACTTC.

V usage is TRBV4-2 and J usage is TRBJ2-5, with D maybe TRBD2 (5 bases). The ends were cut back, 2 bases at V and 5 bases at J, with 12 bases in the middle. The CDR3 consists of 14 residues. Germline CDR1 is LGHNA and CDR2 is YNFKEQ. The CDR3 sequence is CASSQSSPDETQYF. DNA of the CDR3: TGTGCCAGCAGCCAATCTAGCCCCGATGAGACCCAGTACTTC.

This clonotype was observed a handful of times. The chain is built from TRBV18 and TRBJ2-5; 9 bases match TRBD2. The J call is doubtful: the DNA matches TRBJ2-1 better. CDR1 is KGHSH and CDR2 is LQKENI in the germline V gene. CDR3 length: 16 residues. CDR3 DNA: TGTGCCAGCTCCCTCCCGAGCGGGGGGCGTTACAATGAGCAGTTCTTC. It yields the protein CASSLPSGGRYNEQFF.

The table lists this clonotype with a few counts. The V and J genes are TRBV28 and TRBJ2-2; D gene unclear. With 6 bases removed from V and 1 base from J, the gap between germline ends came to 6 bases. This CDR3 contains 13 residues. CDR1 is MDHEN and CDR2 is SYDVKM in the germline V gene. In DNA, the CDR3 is TGTGCCAGCAGGACGCAGAACACCGGGGAGCTGTTTTTT. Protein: CASRTQNTGELFF.

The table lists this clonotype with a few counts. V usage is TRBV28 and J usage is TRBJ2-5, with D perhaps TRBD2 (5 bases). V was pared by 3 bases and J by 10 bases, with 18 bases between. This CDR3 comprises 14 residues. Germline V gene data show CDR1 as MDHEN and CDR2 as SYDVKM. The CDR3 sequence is CASSFRSRDPDQYF. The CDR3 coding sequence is TGTGCCAGCAGTTTTCGCAGCCGGGATCCCGACCAGTACTTC.

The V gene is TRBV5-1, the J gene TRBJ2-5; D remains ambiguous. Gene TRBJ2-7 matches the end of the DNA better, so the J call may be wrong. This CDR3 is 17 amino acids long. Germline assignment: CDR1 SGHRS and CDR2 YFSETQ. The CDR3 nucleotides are TGCGCCAGCAGCCCTGGACGGAACCCCCCTACCTCCTACGAGCAGTACTTC. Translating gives CASSPGRNPPTSYEQYF.

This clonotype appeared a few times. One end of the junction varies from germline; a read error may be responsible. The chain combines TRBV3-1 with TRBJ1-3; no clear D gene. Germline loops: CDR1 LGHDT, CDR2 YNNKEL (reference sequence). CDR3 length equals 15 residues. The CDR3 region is CASSHASSPGNTVYF. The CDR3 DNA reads TGTGCCAGCAGCCACGCGTCCTCTCCCGGAAACACCGTATATTTT.

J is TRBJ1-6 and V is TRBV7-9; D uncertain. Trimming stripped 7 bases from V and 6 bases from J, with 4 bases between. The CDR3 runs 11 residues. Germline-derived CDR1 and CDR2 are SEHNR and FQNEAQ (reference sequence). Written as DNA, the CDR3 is TGTGCCAGCACCAGTAATTCACCCCTCCACTTT. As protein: CASTSNSPLHF.

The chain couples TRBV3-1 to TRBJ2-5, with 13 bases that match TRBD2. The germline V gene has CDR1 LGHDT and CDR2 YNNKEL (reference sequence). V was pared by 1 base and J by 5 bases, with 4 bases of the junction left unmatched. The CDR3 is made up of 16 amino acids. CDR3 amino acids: CASSQGTSGGYETQYF. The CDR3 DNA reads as TGTGCCAGCAGCCAAGGGACTAGCGGGGGTTATGAGACCCAGTACTTC.

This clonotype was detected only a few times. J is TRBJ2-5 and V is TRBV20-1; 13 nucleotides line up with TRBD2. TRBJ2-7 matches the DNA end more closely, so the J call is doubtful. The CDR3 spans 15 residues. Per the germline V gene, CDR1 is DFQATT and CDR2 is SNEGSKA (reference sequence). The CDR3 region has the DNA TGCAGTGCCCTCGGACTAGCGGGGGATATCTACGAGCAGTACTTC. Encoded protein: CSALGLAGDIYEQYF.

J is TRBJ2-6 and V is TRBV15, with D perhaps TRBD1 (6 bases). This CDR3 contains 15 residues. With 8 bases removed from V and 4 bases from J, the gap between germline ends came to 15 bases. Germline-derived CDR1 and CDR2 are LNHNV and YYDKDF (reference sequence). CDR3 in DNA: TGTGCCACCGGGACAATAAATTTGGGGGCCAACGTCCTGACTTTC. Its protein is CATGTINLGANVLTF.

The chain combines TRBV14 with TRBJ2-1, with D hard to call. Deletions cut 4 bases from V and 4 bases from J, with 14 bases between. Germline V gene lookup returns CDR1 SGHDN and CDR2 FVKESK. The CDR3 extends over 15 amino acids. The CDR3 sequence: CASSPWSATYNEQFF. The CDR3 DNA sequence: TGTGCCAGCAGCCCTTGGAGTGCTACTTACAATGAGCAGTTCTTC.

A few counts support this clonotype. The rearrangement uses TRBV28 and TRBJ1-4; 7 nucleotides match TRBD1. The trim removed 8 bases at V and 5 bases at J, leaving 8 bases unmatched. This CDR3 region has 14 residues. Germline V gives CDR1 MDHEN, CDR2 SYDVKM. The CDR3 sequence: CASGPGGRNEKLFF. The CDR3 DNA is TGTGCCAGCGGACCAGGGGGGCGGAATGAAAAACTGTTTTTT.

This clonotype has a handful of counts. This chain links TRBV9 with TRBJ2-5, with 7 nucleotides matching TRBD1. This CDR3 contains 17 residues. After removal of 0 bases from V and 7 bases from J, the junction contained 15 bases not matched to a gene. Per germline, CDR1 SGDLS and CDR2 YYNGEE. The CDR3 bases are TGTGCCAGCAGCGTAGCAGGTCGGACAGGAGACCGGGGGACCCAGTACTTC. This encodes CASSVAGRTGDRGTQYF.

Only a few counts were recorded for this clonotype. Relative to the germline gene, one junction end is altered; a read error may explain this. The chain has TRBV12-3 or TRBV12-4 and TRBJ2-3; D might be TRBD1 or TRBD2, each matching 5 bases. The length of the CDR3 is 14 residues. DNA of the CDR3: TGTGCCGGCAGCGCCGGGACCGAGGCAGATACGCAGTATTTT. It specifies CAGSAGTEADTQYF.

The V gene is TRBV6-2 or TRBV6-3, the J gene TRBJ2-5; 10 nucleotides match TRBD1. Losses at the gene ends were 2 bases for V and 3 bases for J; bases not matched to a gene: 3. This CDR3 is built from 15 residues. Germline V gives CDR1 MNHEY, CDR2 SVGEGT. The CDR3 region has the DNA TGTGCCAGCAGTTACCCTGGGACAGGGGAAGAGACCCAGTACTTC. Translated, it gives CASSYPGTGEETQYF.

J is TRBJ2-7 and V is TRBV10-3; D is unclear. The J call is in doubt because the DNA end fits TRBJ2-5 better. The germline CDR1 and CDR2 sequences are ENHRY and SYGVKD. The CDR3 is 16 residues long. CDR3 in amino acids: CAISEEFALAAETQYF. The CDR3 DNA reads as TGTGCCATCAGTGAAGAGTTTGCGTTGGCCGCAGAGACCCAGTACTTC.

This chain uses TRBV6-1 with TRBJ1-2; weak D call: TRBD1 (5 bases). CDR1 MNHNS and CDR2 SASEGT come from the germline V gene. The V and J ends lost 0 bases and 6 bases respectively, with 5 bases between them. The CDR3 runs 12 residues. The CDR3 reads CASSEAGDGYTF. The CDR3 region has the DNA TGTGCCAGCAGTGAAGCGGGGGATGGCTACACCTTC.

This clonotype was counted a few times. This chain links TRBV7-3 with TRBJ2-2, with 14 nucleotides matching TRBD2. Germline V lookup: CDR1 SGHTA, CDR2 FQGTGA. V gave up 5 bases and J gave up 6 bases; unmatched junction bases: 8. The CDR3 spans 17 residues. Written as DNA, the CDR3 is TGTGCCAGCAGCCAAGGACTAGCGGGAGGTCAGGCCGGGGAGCTGTTTTTT. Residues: CASSQGLAGGQAGELFF.